This is a list of T cell receptor beta chains from one sample in a study of cytomegalovirus exposure and HLA in healthy donors. Using immunoSEQ multiplex PCR, the repertoire was profiled, and TCRdb retains in-frame clones only, with some absent. The sample has about 140,000 clones, approximately 80% seen once; the top ten hold 2% to 3%. Specimen: PBMCs. All receptors come from a man aged 45-65 years in good health and CMV-seronegative. Each CDR3 is given with its conserved first and last residue. Fields, in order: CDR3 protein, CDR3 DNA, J gene, D gene, V gene, clone size. D genes are given only for firm matches. Clone size is stated in some rows and not others, as once, few, many or a class when expanded.

CDR3aa: CARSLARAVGTEAFF; CDR3nt: TGTGCCAGAAGCTTGGCGAGGGCCGTTGGGACTGAAGCTTTCTTT; j_gene: TRBJ1-1; d_gene: -; v_gene: TRBV5-3; abundance: -
CDR3aa: CASSLRGLGTEAFF; CDR3nt: TGCGCCAGCAGCCTTAGGGGGCTTGGGACTGAAGCTTTCTTT; j_gene: TRBJ1-1; d_gene: TRBD1; v_gene: TRBV4-1; abundance: -
CDR3aa: CASSLDRVPYEQYF; CDR3nt: TGTGCCAGCAGTCTCGACAGGGTCCCCTACGAGCAGTACTTC; j_gene: TRBJ2-7; d_gene: TRBD1; v_gene: TRBV7-9; abundance: -
CDR3aa: CASRHSVKDSYGYTF; CDR3nt: TGTGCCAGCAGACATAGCGTTAAGGACAGTTATGGCTACACCTTC; j_gene: TRBJ1-2; d_gene: -; v_gene: TRBV28; abundance: -
CDR3aa: CASSSSQGRDSPTGELFF; CDR3nt: TGTGCCAGCTCGAGTTCTCAAGGCCGAGACAGCCCGACCGGGGAGCTGTTTTTT; j_gene: TRBJ2-2; d_gene: -; v_gene: TRBV18; abundance: once
CDR3aa: CASSLTVSYGYTF; CDR3nt: TGTGCCAGCAGCTTGACAGTATCCTATGGCTACACCTTC; j_gene: TRBJ1-2; d_gene: -; v_gene: TRBV5-6; abundance: once
CDR3aa: CASSARQGTTNEKLFF; CDR3nt: TGTGCCAGCAGCGCTCGACAGGGTACAACTAATGAAAAACTGTTTTTT; j_gene: TRBJ1-4; d_gene: TRBD1; v_gene: TRBV9; abundance: -
CDR3aa: CAWSAGGIPYGYTF; CDR3nt: TGTGCCTGGAGTGCGGGGGGCATACCGTATGGCTACACCTTC; j_gene: TRBJ1-2; d_gene: -; v_gene: TRBV30; abundance: -
CDR3aa: CASSPLGEDTQYF; CDR3nt: TGTGCCAGCTCACCACTGGGAGAAGATACGCAGTATTTT; j_gene: TRBJ2-3; d_gene: -; v_gene: TRBV18; abundance: -
CDR3aa: CASGSGFESTEAFF; CDR3nt: TGTGCTAGTGGTTCAGGGTTTGAGAGCACTGAAGCTTTCTTT; j_gene: TRBJ1-1; d_gene: -; v_gene: TRBV12-5; abundance: few
CDR3aa: CASSRGATGNTIYF; CDR3nt: TGTGCCAGCAGCCGGGGGGCTACTGGAAACACCATATATTTT; j_gene: TRBJ1-3; d_gene: -; v_gene: TRBV7-2; abundance: -
CDR3aa: CASSVSSGRYDNEQFF; CDR3nt: TGTGCCAGCAGCGTCTCTAGCGGGAGGTACGACAATGAGCAGTTCTTC; j_gene: TRBJ2-1; d_gene: TRBD2; v_gene: TRBV9; abundance: -
CDR3aa: CASSFDREKGYEQYF; CDR3nt: TGTGCCAGCAGCTTTGACAGGGAGAAGGGCTACGAGCAGTACTTC; j_gene: TRBJ2-7; d_gene: TRBD1; v_gene: TRBV7-3; abundance: -
CDR3aa: CASSSLRLNTEAFF; CDR3nt: TGTGCCAGCAGCTCCCTCAGGCTGAACACTGAAGCTTTCTTT; j_gene: TRBJ1-1; d_gene: -; v_gene: TRBV11-2; abundance: -
CDR3aa: CASSLVGTGVSRRTEAFF; CDR3nt: TGTGCCAGCAGCTTAGTTGGGACAGGGGTGAGTCGTAGGACTGAAGCTTTCTTT; j_gene: TRBJ1-1; d_gene: TRBD1; v_gene: TRBV7-2; abundance: -
CDR3aa: CAISVLAGGRSTDTQYF; CDR3nt: TGTGCCATCAGTGTTCTAGCGGGGGGTCGCTCCACAGATACGCAGTATTTT; j_gene: TRBJ2-3; d_gene: TRBD2; v_gene: TRBV10-3; abundance: -
CDR3aa: CASSLASAGGQETQYF; CDR3nt: TGCGCCAGCAGCTTGGCCTCAGCGGGGGGACAAGAGACCCAGTACTTC; j_gene: TRBJ2-5; d_gene: TRBD2; v_gene: TRBV5-1; abundance: -
CDR3aa: CASSVLSTVNYGYTF; CDR3nt: TGTGCCAGCAGCGTTCTTTCGACAGTGAACTATGGCTACACCTTC; j_gene: TRBJ1-2; d_gene: -; v_gene: TRBV9; abundance: -
CDR3aa: CASSMRTGAATEAFF; CDR3nt: TGTGCCAGCAGCATGAGGACAGGGGCGGCCACTGAAGCTTTCTTT; j_gene: TRBJ1-1; d_gene: TRBD1; v_gene: TRBV7-2; abundance: -
CDR3aa: CASSMTGETQYF; CDR3nt: TGTGCCAGCAGTATGACGGGAGAGACCCAGTACTTC; j_gene: TRBJ2-5; d_gene: -; v_gene: TRBV7-2; abundance: -
CDR3aa: CATSRVFSESSYNEQFF; CDR3nt: TGTGCCACCAGCAGAGTGTTTAGCGAGAGCTCCTACAATGAGCAGTTCTTC; j_gene: TRBJ2-1; d_gene: -; v_gene: TRBV15; abundance: -
CDR3aa: CASSQQGLVEKLFF; CDR3nt: TGCGCCAGCAGTCAACAGGGTCTTGTTGAAAAACTGTTTTTT; j_gene: TRBJ1-4; d_gene: -; v_gene: TRBV4-1; abundance: -
CDR3aa: CASSPPVGQFEAFF; CDR3nt: TGTGCCAGCTCACCACCGGTGGGACAGTTTGAAGCTTTCTTT; j_gene: TRBJ1-1; d_gene: TRBD1; v_gene: TRBV18; abundance: -
CDR3aa: CASSWTGDEQYF; CDR3nt: TGCGCCAGCAGCTGGACAGGGGACGAGCAGTACTTC; j_gene: TRBJ2-7; d_gene: TRBD1; v_gene: TRBV5-1; abundance: -